This T cell receptor (beta chain) appears in the sequencing data of a study of Ad26.COV2.S vaccination and SARS-CoV-2 variants. On the study more broadly: It was the COV1001 Ad26.COV2.S trial arm that included the donor. General study points: Following vaccination, spike-specific CD8+ and CD4+ T cell responses reportedly exhibited substantial breadth. Vaccine recipients posted higher spike-specific TCR breadth than their placebo counterparts.

Treatment denoted: roughly 20 received Ad26.COV2.S at low or high dose, single or two shots; about 5 received placebo; per-sample allocation not given. It was on day 63 after the first vaccine or placebo injection that samples were taken. This CDR3 is built from 15 residues. CDR1 is GTSNPN, CDR2 SVGIG, per germline (reference sequence). Trimming took off 0 bases at V and 8 bases at J, with 16 bases between the two ends. Of note for this clone: Its specificity is unknown.

Only in-frame clones appear in the TCRdb table, and some are missing; sequencing was by immunoSEQ multiplex PCR. This sample has under 600,000 clones, with roughly nine tenths found just once. V usage is TRBV30 and J usage is TRBJ1-4, with D maybe TRBD1 (5 bases). This sequence was found in a person between 18 and 65 years old who received the Ad26.COV2.S COVID-19 vaccine or a placebo. The material sequenced was peripheral blood, taken in a trial of Ad26.COV2.S vaccine versus placebo. CDR3 amino acids: CAWSVRGRDGEKLFF. The CDR3 coding sequence is TGTGCCTGGAGTGTACGGGGCAGAGACGGGGAAAAACTGTTTTTT. Drawing the rest from reference TRBV30 and TRBJ1-4, the complete variable domain is SQTIHQWPATLVQPVGSPLSLECTVEGTSNPNLYWYRQAAGRGLQLLFYSVGIGQISSEVPQNLSASRPQDRQFILSSKKLLLSDSGFYLCAWSVRGRDGEKLFFGSGTQLSVL.